Listed below are T cell receptor beta chains from one sample, sequenced in a study of CD8+ T cells in alopecia areata. Sequencing used immunoSEQ multiplex PCR; TCRdb keeps in-frame clones, though not all of them. The table lists approximately 180,000 clones, roughly 50% of them singletons. The source material was CD8+ T cells sorted from blood, sampled at week 24, from a patient treated with tofacitinib. The source of these receptors is a human donor with alopecia areata. The CDR3 runs from the conserved cysteine through the conserved F or W. Each record gives: J gene, V gene, D gene, clone size, CDR3 protein, CDR3 DNA. A D gene is named only where the DNA matches it firmly. The listing skips clone size in some rows; elsewhere it reads once, few, many or a size class.

>TRBJ1-2|TRBV6-1|.|few
CASMRGMGDLRGYTF
TGTGCCAGCATGAGGGGTATGGGGGATCTTCGTGGCTACACCTTC
>TRBJ1-3|TRBV30|.|.
CAWSEGPGNTIYF
TGTGCCTGGAGTGAGGGGCCTGGAAACACCATATATTTT
>TRBJ2-3|TRBV9|TRBD1|.
CASSVDPLDRSDTQYF
TGTGCCAGCAGCGTCGATCCTTTGGACAGGTCAGATACGCAGTATTTT
>TRBJ2-1|TRBV29-1|.|.
CSVEEGPPENNEQFF
TGCAGCGTTGAAGAGGGGCCCCCTGAAAACAATGAGCAGTTCTTC
>TRBJ1-1|TRBV15|.|.
CATSRMGGNTEAFF
TGTGCCACCAGCAGGATGGGGGGGAACACTGAAGCTTTCTTT
>TRBJ2-7|TRBV11-2|.|few
CASSPGIPYEQYF
TGTGCCAGCAGCCCGGGGATCCCCTACGAGCAGTACTTC
>TRBJ2-1|TRBV30|TRBD2|.
CAWNSYESGGANEQFF
TGTGCCTGGAATTCCTATGAGAGCGGGGGGGCGAATGAGCAGTTCTTC
>TRBJ2-2|TRBV29-1|TRBD1|.
CSARGQGTRLNTGELFF
TGCAGCGCTCGAGGACAGGGCACTCGACTAAACACCGGGGAGCTGTTTTTT
>TRBJ1-1|TRBV20-1|.|.
CSCTENTEAFF
TGCAGCTGTACAGAGAACACTGAAGCTTTCTTT
>TRBJ2-5|TRBV6-1|.|many
CASSERRQLQETQYF
TGTGCCAGCAGTGAAAGGCGGCAGCTTCAAGAGACCCAGTACTTC
>TRBJ2-7|TRBV4-1|.|.
CASSQDAQIYEQYF
TGCGCCAGCAGCCAAGATGCCCAGATCTACGAGCAGTACTTC
>TRBJ2-1|TRBV29-1|.|.
CSGTASNEQFF
TGCAGCGGCACCGCTAGCAATGAGCAGTTCTTC
>TRBJ2-7|TRBV2|TRBD1|.
CASSPGQGRQSYEQYF
TGTGCCAGCAGTCCGGGACAGGGTAGACAATCCTACGAGCAGTACTTC
>TRBJ1-1|TRBV13|.|.
CASSLGSTEAFF
TGTGCCAGCAGCTTAGGTAGCACTGAAGCTTTCTTT
>TRBJ2-7|TRBV5-6|TRBD1|.
CASSGADRAKQYF
TGTGCCAGCAGCGGAGCCGACAGGGCTAAGCAGTACTTC
>TRBJ2-3|TRBV9|.|.
CASSVSRYTDTQYF
TGTGCCAGCAGCGTCTCGCGGTACACAGATACGCAGTATTTT
>TRBJ1-2|TRBV9|TRBD1|many
CASSLGQGNGYTF
TGTGCCAGCAGCTTGGGACAGGGGAACGGCTACACCTTC